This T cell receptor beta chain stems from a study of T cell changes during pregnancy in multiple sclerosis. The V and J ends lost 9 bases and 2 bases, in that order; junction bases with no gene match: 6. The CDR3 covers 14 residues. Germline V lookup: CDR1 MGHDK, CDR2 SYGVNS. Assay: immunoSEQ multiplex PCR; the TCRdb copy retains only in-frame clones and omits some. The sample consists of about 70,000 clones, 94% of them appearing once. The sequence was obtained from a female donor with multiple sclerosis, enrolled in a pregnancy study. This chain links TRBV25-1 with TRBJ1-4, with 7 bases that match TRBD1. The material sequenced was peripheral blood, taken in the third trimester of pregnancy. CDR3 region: CASQGVGTNEKLFF. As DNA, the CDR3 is TGTGCCAGTCAGGGGGTGGGTACTAATGAAAAACTGTTTTTT.